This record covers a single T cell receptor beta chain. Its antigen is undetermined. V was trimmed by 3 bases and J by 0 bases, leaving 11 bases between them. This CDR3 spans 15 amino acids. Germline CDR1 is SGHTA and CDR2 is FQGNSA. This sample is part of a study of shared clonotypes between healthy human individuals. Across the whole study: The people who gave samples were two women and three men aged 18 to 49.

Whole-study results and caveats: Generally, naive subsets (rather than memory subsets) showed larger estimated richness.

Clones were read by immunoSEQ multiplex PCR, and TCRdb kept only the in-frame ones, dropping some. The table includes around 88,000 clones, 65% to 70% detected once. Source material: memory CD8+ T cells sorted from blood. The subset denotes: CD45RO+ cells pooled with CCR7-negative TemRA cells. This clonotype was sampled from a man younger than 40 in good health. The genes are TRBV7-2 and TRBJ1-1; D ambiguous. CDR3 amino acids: CASSFTTVMNTEAFF. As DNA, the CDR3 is TGTGCCAGCAGCTTTACGACGGTGATGAACACTGAAGCTTTCTTT.